The 21 T cell receptor beta chains below were found in one sample sequenced in a study of tumour-infiltrating T cells in Burkitt lymphoma. Libraries were prepared by immunoSEQ multiplex PCR; TCRdb keeps only in-frame clonotypes and omits some of them. The data show 13,000 to 15,000 clones, with approximately 30% seen just once and 6.2% held by the top ten. The sample taken for sequencing was tumor tissue. The receptors come from a human donor with diffuse large B-cell lymphoma.

The chain combines TRBV6-1 with TRBJ2-1; no clear D gene. The germline V and J ends were trimmed by 8 bases and 7 bases, with 12 bases remaining between them. The CDR3 covers 12 residues. CDR1 is MNHNS and CDR2 is SASEGT in the germline V gene. The CDR3 DNA follows: TGTGCCAGCTCGTTTTCGAGTAATGAGCAGTTCTTC. This sequence encodes CASSFSSNEQFF.

CDR3 in amino acids: CASSRGAGQETQYF. In nucleotides, the CDR3 is TGTGCCAGCAGCCGCGGGGCGGGCCAAGAGACCCAGTACTTC. The chain is built from TRBV9 and TRBJ2-5; tentatively, D is TRBD2 (6 bases). Germline lookup yields CDR1 SGDLS and CDR2 YYNGEE. The CDR3 length is 14 residues. Between the trimmed V and J ends, which lost 4 bases and 1 base, there was a span of 11 bases.

This clone was detected only a few times. The V and J genes are TRBV5-4 and TRBJ1-1; 9 bases map to TRBD1. Germline V gives CDR1 SGHNT, CDR2 YYREEE (reference sequence). The CDR3 is 15 residues long. V was pared by 2 bases and J by 3 bases, with 5 bases of the junction left unmatched. The CDR3 sequence is CASSLRDRVDTEAFF. CDR3 nucleotides: TGTGCCAGCAGCTTACGGGACAGGGTTGACACTGAAGCTTTCTTT.

In its sample, this clone is medium-sized. The chain is built from TRBV7-9 and TRBJ1-2, with TRBD1 as a possible D gene (5 bases). V dropped 5 bases and J dropped 7 bases, with 17 bases sitting between them. Germline V gives CDR1 SEHNR, CDR2 FQNEAQ (reference sequence). The CDR3 has 14 amino acids. The CDR3 spells CASSASRGLAGYTF. For the CDR3, the DNA is TGTGCCAGCAGCGCTAGTCGGGGGTTAGCTGGCTACACCTTC.

The V and J genes are TRBV6-5 and TRBJ2-2; D gene uncertain. The CDR3 has 15 amino acids. The germline gives CDR1 MNHEY, CDR2 SVGAGI. V lost 0 bases, J lost 6 bases, and 11 bases lay in between. The CDR3 protein is CASSYSTRSSGELFF. The CDR3 bases are TGTGCCAGCAGTTACTCGACCAGGTCATCCGGGGAGCTGTTTTTT.

The V call is TRBV6-1, the J call TRBJ1-5; the D gene is possibly TRBD1 (5 bases). The CDR3 spans 15 residues. V lost 0 bases and J lost 0, with 6 bases in between. Germline V gives CDR1 MNHNS, CDR2 SASEGT. This CDR3 is CASSEAGHSNQPQHF. DNA of the CDR3: TGTGCCAGCAGTGAAGCCGGACATAGCAATCAGCCCCAGCATTTT.

The V and J genes are TRBV2 and TRBJ2-1; unclear D gene. Trimming cost V 4 bases and J 12 bases, with 16 bases left between them. The germline V gene encodes CDR1 SNHLY and CDR2 FYNNEI. This CDR3 has 13 amino acids. CDR3: CASSVSLDVPQFF. DNA for the CDR3: TGTGCCAGCAGTGTCTCTCTAGACGTCCCGCAGTTCTTC.

The V and J genes are TRBV20-1 and TRBJ2-2; the D gene is possibly TRBD1 (5 bases). Germline V gives CDR1 DFQATT, CDR2 SNEGSKA (reference sequence). The ends were cut back, 6 bases at V and 5 bases at J, with 7 bases in the middle. This CDR3 has 11 residues. CDR3 DNA sequence: TGCAGTGCCAGGGTTACCGGGGAGCTGTTTTTT. The encoded protein is CSARVTGELFF.

This sequence joins TRBV7-9 and TRBJ2-5; D is possibly TRBD1 (6 bases). Trimming cost V 5 bases and J 4 bases, with 14 bases left between them. The CDR3 spans 14 residues. Germline V lookup: CDR1 SEHNR, CDR2 FQNEAQ (reference sequence). The chain's CDR3 is CASSRRGSRETQYF. CDR3 bases: TGTGCCAGCAGCCGAAGGGGGTCACGAGAGACCCAGTACTTC.

The J gene is TRBJ1-3, the V gene TRBV7-9; no definite D call. This CDR3 is 13 amino acids long. Trimming took 3 bases from V and 0 from J, leaving 3 bases between them. Germline CDR1 and CDR2: SEHNR and FQNEAQ (reference sequence). In nucleotides, the CDR3 is TGTGCCAGCAGCTTCCCCTCTGGAAACACCATATATTTT. As protein: CASSFPSGNTIYF.

The rearrangement joins TRBV11-2 to TRBJ2-3, with 9 bases identical to TRBD2. The CDR3 totals 15 residues. V was pared by 2 bases and J by 7 bases, with 7 bases of the junction left unmatched. CDR1 is SGHAT and CDR2 is FQNNGV in the germline V gene. The CDR3 loop is CASSLTAGGPYTQYF. In DNA form, the CDR3 reads TGTGCCAGCAGCTTAACCGCGGGAGGGCCGTATACGCAGTATTTT.

The chain recombines TRBV7-9 with TRBJ2-1; TRBD2 agrees at 11 bases. CDR1 and CDR2 (germline): SEHNR, FQNEAQ (reference sequence). The V segment lost 2 bases and the J segment 0 bases; nucleotides outside the gene matches: 9. This CDR3 region has 19 residues. The CDR3 coding sequence is TGTGCCAGCAGCTTACCGGGACTAGCGGTAAGCAGCTCCTACAATGAGCAGTTCTTC. It yields the protein CASSLPGLAVSSSYNEQFF.

The rearrangement joins TRBV5-6 to TRBJ1-1, with D unclear. Germline lookup yields CDR1 SGHDT and CDR2 YYEEEE. This CDR3 is built from 13 residues. V lost 0 bases, J lost 6 bases, and 9 bases lay in between. Written as DNA, the CDR3 is TGTGCCAGCAGCTTGGCCCGGAGGGCTGAAGCTTTCTTT. Its protein product is CASSLARRAEAFF. Filled out from reference TRBV5-6 and TRBJ1-1, the complete variable domain reads DAGVTQSPTHLIKTRGQQVTLRCSPKSGHDTVSWYQQALGQGPQFIFQYYEEEERQRGNFPDRFSGHQFPNYSSELNVNALLLGDSALYLCASSLARRAEAFFGQGTRLTVV.

This clone has more than one count but fewer than ten. The chain uses TRBV5-4 and TRBJ2-7, with TRBD2 matching 9 bases. CDR1 and CDR2 (germline): SGHNT, YYREEE (reference sequence). This CDR3 spans 15 amino acids. The V segment lost 0 bases and the J segment 6 bases; nucleotides outside the gene matches: 7. The CDR3 is CASSLEAGGPSEQYF. CDR3 DNA sequence: TGTGCCAGCAGCTTGGAGGCGGGAGGGCCTTCCGAGCAGTACTTC. The full variable domain, rest sourced from reference TRBV5-4 and TRBJ2-7, is ETGVTQSPTHLIKTRGQQVTLRCSSQSGHNTVSWYQQALGQGPQFIFQYYREEENGRGNFPPRFSGLQFPNYSSELNVNALELDDSALYLCASSLEAGGPSEQYFGPGTRLTVT.

Judged by abundance, this clone is medium-sized. CDR3 DNA: TGTGCCAGTAGGCGGGACAGGGGGTACCAAGAGACCCAGTACTTC. This codes for CASRRDRGYQETQYF. J is TRBJ2-5 and V is TRBV19; 11 bases align to TRBD1. This CDR3 is 15 amino acids long. The V and J ends lost 6 bases and 0 bases, in that order; junction bases with no gene match: 3. Germline loops: CDR1 LNHDA, CDR2 SQIVND (reference sequence).

The rearrangement links TRBV5-1 to TRBJ2-7, with D possibly TRBD1 on 6 matching bases. This CDR3 has 13 amino acids. The V gene's germline CDR1 is SGHRS and CDR2 YFSETQ. V lost 2 bases and J lost 3, with 9 bases in between. This CDR3 is CASSFGQSYEQYF. Written as DNA, the CDR3 is TGCGCCAGCAGCTTCGGACAGAGCTACGAGCAGTACTTC.

This clone ranks as medium-sized (0.01 to 0.1%). This chain links TRBV19 with TRBJ1-5; D is unresolved. Trimming stripped 5 bases from V and 0 bases from J, with 8 bases between. The CDR3 is 14 amino acids. Germline values: CDR1 LNHDA, CDR2 SQIVND (reference sequence). The DNA for the CDR3 is TGTGCCAGTAGTCGGGGAAATAGCAATCAGCCCCAGCATTTT. Its translation is CASSRGNSNQPQHF. Combining the CDR3 with reference TRBV19 and TRBJ1-5 gives the whole variable domain DGGITQSPKYLFRKEGQNVTLSCEQNLNHDAMYWYRQDPGQGLRLIYYSQIVNDFQKGDIAEGYSVSREKKESFPLTVTSAQKNPTAFYLCASSRGNSNQPQHFGDGTRLSIL.

The V and J genes are TRBV10-3 and TRBJ2-7, with 10 bases that match TRBD1. CDR1 is ENHRY and CDR2 is SYGVKD in the germline V gene. J gave up 3 bases and V 0 bases, and 2 bases lay outside the gene matches. This CDR3 spans 15 amino acids. The CDR3 coding sequence is TGTGCCATCAGTGAGTCGGGACAGGGGAACTACGAGCAGTACTTC. Protein: CAISESGQGNYEQYF.

This clone has just a few counts. The chain carries TRBV6-6 and TRBJ2-5, with 8 bases aligning to TRBD1. V lost 10 bases, J lost 7 bases, and 17 bases stayed unmatched. CDR1 MNHNY and CDR2 SVGAGI come from the germline V gene (reference sequence). The CDR3 contains 15 residues. CDR3 bases: TGTGCCACAGCAGGGGGTCAGGGGGCCAGGGGGACCCAGTACTTC. This sequence encodes CATAGGQGARGTQYF.

The chain joins TRBV10-3 to TRBJ2-1; D not certain. Per germline, CDR1 ENHRY and CDR2 SYGVKD. The ends were cut back, 3 bases at V and 6 bases at J, with 12 bases in the middle. This CDR3 has 14 residues. CDR3 nucleotide sequence: TGTGCCATCAGTGACGGGCCAACGGGCAATGAGCAGTTCTTC. Translated: CAISDGPTGNEQFF.

This clone showed up just a few times. The chain joins TRBV5-1 to TRBJ1-2, with 9 bases fitting TRBD1. Trimming cost V 4 bases and J 1 base; bases outside gene matches: 2. The CDR3 has 14 residues. CDR1 is SGHRS, CDR2 YFSETQ, per germline. The DNA of the CDR3 is TGCGCCAGCAGCCTGGGACAGGGTAACTATGGCTACACCTTC. Translation gives CASSLGQGNYGYTF.